These 17 T cell receptor beta chains were all obtained from the same sample, sequenced in a study of memory CD4+ T cells and cytomegalovirus serostatus. Sequencing used immunoSEQ multiplex PCR; TCRdb keeps in-frame clones, though not all of them. The table includes 35,000 to 40,000 clones, around 79% detected once. The sort gate was single viable CD3+CD4+CD8-CD45RO+ cells for memory CD4+ T cells. Sample: memory CD4+ T cells from blood. All receptors derive from an adult in good health and CMV-seropositive.

The V gene is TRBV9, the J gene TRBJ2-1; D is unresolved. V shed 0 bases and J shed 4 bases, with 5 bases lying between them. The CDR3 totals 13 residues. Looked up from germline, CDR1 is SGDLS and CDR2 is YYNGEE. Written as DNA, the CDR3 is TGTGCCAGCAGCGTAGCCCTATACAATGAGCAGTTCTTC. It is translated as CASSVALYNEQFF.

The V call is TRBV27, the J call TRBJ1-2, with 8 positions matching TRBD1. Germline CDR1 MNHEY, CDR2 SMNVEV (reference sequence). The V segment lost 6 bases and the J segment 8 bases; nucleotides outside the gene matches: 8. This CDR3 has 13 amino acids. CDR3 residues: CASSHGQGAGYTF. The DNA for the CDR3 is TGTGCCAGCAGCCATGGACAGGGTGCAGGCTACACCTTC.

V gene TRBV2 combines with J gene TRBJ2-7, with TRBD1 as a possible D gene (6 bases). This CDR3 is built from 15 residues. Germline V gene lookup returns CDR1 SNHLY and CDR2 FYNNEI. V lost 6 bases and J lost 3, with 18 bases in between. The CDR3 DNA sequence: TGTGCCAGCAGCAATGGACAGCCGGGATACTACGAGCAGTACTTC. Protein product: CASSNGQPGYYEQYF.

For the CDR3, the DNA is TGTGCCAGCAACCCACAGGGATACGATCAGCCCCAGCATTTT. Its protein is CASNPQGYDQPQHF. V gene TRBV6-6 combines with J gene TRBJ1-5; D perhaps matches TRBD1 (6 bases). Germline assignment: CDR1 MNHNY and CDR2 SVGAGI (reference sequence). This CDR3 region has 14 residues. V was cut by 7 bases and J by 5 bases, with 15 bases left in between.

This chain connects TRBV10-3 to TRBJ1-1, with D perhaps TRBD1 (5 bases). The V end was cut by 7 bases, the J end by 0 bases, with 24 bases between. Germline loops: CDR1 ENHRY, CDR2 SYGVKD. The CDR3 totals 18 residues. CDR3 nucleotides: TGTGCCATCAAAGCGGGACGGGGGAGTCGGGCGGTGAACACTGAAGCTTTCTTT. Protein: CAIKAGRGSRAVNTEAFF.

The rearrangement joins TRBV27 to TRBJ2-1, with TRBD1 matching over 7 bases. Germline values: CDR1 MNHEY, CDR2 SMNVEV (reference sequence). With 5 bases clipped from V and 7 bases from J, the junction kept 11 bases outside the gene matches. The length of the CDR3 is 15 residues. CDR3 protein: CASSPRQGMRNEQFF. The CDR3 DNA follows: TGTGCCAGCAGTCCACGACAGGGAATGAGAAATGAGCAGTTCTTC.

The chain has TRBV23-1 and TRBJ1-5, with D unclear. TRBV23-1 is treated as an ORF (open reading frame) with a function not yet certain. CDR3 length: 17 residues. V was trimmed by 0 bases and J by 0 bases, leaving 12 bases between them. CDR3 loop: CASSQSGGQYSNQPQHF. DNA of the CDR3: TGCGCCAGCAGTCAATCAGGTGGGCAGTATAGCAATCAGCCCCAGCATTTT.

V gene TRBV5-5 combines with J gene TRBJ1-1; the D gene is possibly TRBD1 (5 bases). Germline V CDR1 and CDR2: SGHKS, YYEKEE (reference sequence). Trimming pared 0 bases from V and 7 bases from J, leaving 16 bases between. The CDR3 is 15 amino acids. CDR3 in amino acids: CASSLAIRDGGEAFF. The CDR3 DNA is TGTGCCAGCAGCTTGGCCATCAGGGATGGGGGTGAAGCTTTCTTT. Full variable domain (remainder filled in from reference TRBV5-5 and TRBJ1-1): DAGVTQSPTHLIKTRGQQVTLRCSPISGHKSVSWYQQVLGQGPQFIFQYYEKEERGRGNFPDRFSARQFPNYSSELNVNALLLGDSALYLCASSLAIRDGGEAFFGQGTRLTVV.

CDR3 region: CASSPGQLNGYTF. CDR3 coding DNA: TGTGCCAGCAGCCCCGGACAGCTTAATGGCTACACCTTC. This chain uses TRBV7-6 with TRBJ1-2; D is perhaps TRBD1 (6 bases). V was trimmed by 5 bases and J by 6 bases, leaving 13 bases between them. CDR1 is SGHVS, CDR2 FNYEAQ, per germline. The CDR3 extends over 13 amino acids.

This chain uses TRBV5-1 with TRBJ2-2; maybe TRBD2 (6 bases). V was trimmed by 3 bases and J by 0 bases, leaving 15 bases between them. The CDR3 runs to 17 residues. CDR1 is SGHRS and CDR2 is YFSETQ in the germline V gene. CDR3 sequence: CASSWGLGRTNTGELFF. The CDR3 DNA reads TGCGCCAGCAGCTGGGGCCTCGGGAGAACGAACACCGGGGAGCTGTTTTTT.

V gene TRBV19 combines with J gene TRBJ2-3; 9 nucleotides align to TRBD2. The CDR3 extends over 16 amino acids. The V and J ends lost 8 bases and 2 bases, in that order; junction bases with no gene match: 11. CDR1 is LNHDA and CDR2 is SQIVND in the germline V gene (reference sequence). The CDR3 loop reads CASRSSSGSLTDTQYF. The CDR3 DNA is TGTGCCAGTCGAAGTAGTAGCGGGAGTCTCACAGATACGCAGTATTTT. Full variable domain (rest looked up from reference TRBV19 and TRBJ2-3): DGGITQSPKYLFRKEGQNVTLSCEQNLNHDAMYWYRQDPGQGLRLIYYSQIVNDFQKGDIAEGYSVSREKKESFPLTVTSAQKNPTAFYLCASRSSSGSLTDTQYFGPGTRLTVL.

This chain connects TRBV7-2 to TRBJ2-1; D uncertain. This CDR3 has 14 residues. Germline V lookup: CDR1 SGHTA, CDR2 FQGNSA. V dropped 0 bases and J dropped 6 bases, with 9 bases sitting between them. For the CDR3, the DNA is TGTGCCAGCAGCTTAGCGCCACGACTCAATGAGCAGTTCTTC. Translated: CASSLAPRLNEQFF.

The chain couples TRBV14 to TRBJ1-1; maybe TRBD1 (6 bases). Germline V gene lookup returns CDR1 SGHDN and CDR2 FVKESK. The CDR3 consists of 14 residues. The V gene lost 0 bases and the J gene lost 4 bases, with 9 bases spanning the gap. CDR3 DNA: TGTGCCAGCAGCCAAGATCCCAGGGGCACTGAAGCTTTCTTT. It yields the protein CASSQDPRGTEAFF. Full variable domain (rest looked up from reference TRBV14 and TRBJ1-1): EAGVTQFPSHSVIEKGQTVTLRCDPISGHDNLYWYRRVMGKEIKFLLHFVKESKQDESGMPNNRFLAERTGGTYSTLKVQPAELEDSGVYFCASSQDPRGTEAFFGQGTRLTVV.

This chain links TRBV4-1 with TRBJ1-2; D call uncertain. The V and J ends lost 2 bases and 3 bases respectively, with 13 bases between them. Germline-derived CDR1 and CDR2 are MGHRA and YSYEKL. The CDR3 loop spans 15 amino acids. The CDR3 DNA follows: TGCGCCAGCAGCCAAAGTGTCTCGCAGGACTATGGCTACACCTTC. It specifies CASSQSVSQDYGYTF.

The rearrangement joins TRBV11-2 to TRBJ2-3; D ambiguous. The germline gives CDR1 SGHAT, CDR2 FQNNGV. V was clipped by 6 bases and J by 1 base, with 14 bases between them. This CDR3 contains 15 residues. The CDR3 DNA follows: TGTGCCAGCAGTCGCGGAACAGCACGCACAGATACGCAGTATTTT. It yields the protein CASSRGTARTDTQYF.

This rearrangement joins TRBV2 to TRBJ2-1, with D perhaps TRBD1 or TRBD2 (5 bases each). Deletions cut 5 bases from V and 0 bases from J, with 11 bases between. The length of the CDR3 is 15 residues. The germline gives CDR1 SNHLY, CDR2 FYNNEI. CDR3 bases: TGTGCCAGCAGTCGGGACCGGAGCTCCTACAATGAGCAGTTCTTC. It is translated as CASSRDRSSYNEQFF.

The chain couples TRBV7-2 to TRBJ2-7; no clear D gene. V lost 2 bases, J lost 1 base, and 6 bases lay in between. CDR3 size: 13 residues. Germline V gene data show CDR1 as SGHTA and CDR2 as FQGNSA. CDR3 loop: CASSLYGSYEQYF. In DNA form, the CDR3 reads TGTGCCAGCAGCTTATACGGATCCTACGAGCAGTACTTC.